The subject of this entry is one T cell receptor (beta chain). These data are taken from a study of T cell responses to AZD1222 COVID-19 vaccine. The assay was immunoSEQ multiplex PCR, and TCRdb's table has in-frame clones only and misses some. Among about 92,000 clones listed, just over 90% were seen once. The CDR3 consists of 13 residues. The V end lost 2 bases, the J end lost 7 bases, and 6 bases lay between the germline ends. Germline-derived CDR1 and CDR2 are SGHAT and FQDESV (reference sequence). V usage is TRBV11-1 and J usage is TRBJ1-6; D gene ambiguous. The source material was peripheral blood, sampled on day 0 of AZD1222 vaccination. This TCR derives from an adult in good health. The CDR3 DNA reads as TGTGCCAGCAGCTTATTTGGGAATTCACCCCTCCACTTT. It specifies CASSLFGNSPLHF.